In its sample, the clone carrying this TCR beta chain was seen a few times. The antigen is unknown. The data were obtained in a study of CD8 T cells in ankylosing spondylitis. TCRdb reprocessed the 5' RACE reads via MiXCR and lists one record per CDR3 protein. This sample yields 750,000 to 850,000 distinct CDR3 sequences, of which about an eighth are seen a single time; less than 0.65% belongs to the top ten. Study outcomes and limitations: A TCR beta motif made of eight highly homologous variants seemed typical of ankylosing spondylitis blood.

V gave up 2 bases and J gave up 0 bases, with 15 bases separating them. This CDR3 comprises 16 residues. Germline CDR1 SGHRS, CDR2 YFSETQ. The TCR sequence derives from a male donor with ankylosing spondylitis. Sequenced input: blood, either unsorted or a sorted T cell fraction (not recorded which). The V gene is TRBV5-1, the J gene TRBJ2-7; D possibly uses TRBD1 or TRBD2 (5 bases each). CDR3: CASSFGPRDGSYEQYF. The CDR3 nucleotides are TGCGCCAGCAGCTTCGGCCCCCGGGACGGCTCCTACGAGCAGTACTTC.